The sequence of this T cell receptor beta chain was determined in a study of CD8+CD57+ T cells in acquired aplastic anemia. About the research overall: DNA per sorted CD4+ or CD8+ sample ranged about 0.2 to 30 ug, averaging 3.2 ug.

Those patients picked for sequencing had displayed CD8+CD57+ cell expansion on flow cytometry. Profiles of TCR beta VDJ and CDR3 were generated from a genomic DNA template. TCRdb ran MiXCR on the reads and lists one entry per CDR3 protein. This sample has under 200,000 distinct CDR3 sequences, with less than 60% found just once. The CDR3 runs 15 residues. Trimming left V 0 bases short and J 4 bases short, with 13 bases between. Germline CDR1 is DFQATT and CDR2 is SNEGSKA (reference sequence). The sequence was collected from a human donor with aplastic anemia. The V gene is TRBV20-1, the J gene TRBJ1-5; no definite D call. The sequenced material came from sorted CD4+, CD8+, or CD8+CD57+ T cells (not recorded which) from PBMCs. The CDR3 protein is CSARDGKGLNQPQHF. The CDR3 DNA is TGCAGTGCTAGAGACGGGAAGGGCCTTAATCAGCCCCAGCATTTT.